The T cell receptor (beta chain) under discussion was sequenced for a study of OX40 agonist ivuxolimab in advanced cancers. Turning to the overall study: Ivuxolimab, which targeted the costimulatory receptor OX40 (CD134), was an agonistic, fully human IgG2 monoclonal antibody. The paper describes the monotherapy dose-escalation part (N of about 47 patients) of the phase I trial of ivuxolimab. Peripheral TCRbeta sequencing was intended to test whether TCR sequence diversity was altered and clonal T-cell expansion was caused by ivuxolimab. Intravenous ivuxolimab was administered to patients every 2 weeks at six dose levels: 0.01, 0.1, 0.3, 1.5, 3 and 10 mg/kg. Prior anti-PD-1, anti-PD-L1 or anti-CTLA-4 therapy was permitted, and checkpoint inhibitors had been received by about 36% of dose-escalation patients. The dose-escalation cohort was 82.7% male with a mean age of around 64 years, ranging from about 20 to 85. Of the approximately 50 patients in dose escalation, around 19 had hepatocellular carcinoma, some 15 had melanoma, 9 had renal cell carcinoma and 9 had head and neck cancer. Partial responses were achieved by three dose-escalation patients, of whom one had hepatocellular carcinoma and two had cutaneous melanoma.

This clone was counted a single time. No antigen is known for it. No base quality information exists; no much larger clone differs at one position. The trial excluded patients who had a history of autoimmune disease or were on systemic immunosuppression. Peripheral blood for TCR sequencing was drawn from every dose cohort at baseline, at cycle 4 day 1 and at cycle 7 day 1. The samples were taken from a phase I, first-in-human, multicenter, open-label dose-escalation trial of ivuxolimab. The trial enrolled adults with locally advanced or metastatic head and neck squamous cell, hepatocellular, melanoma or renal cell carcinoma. Before TCR sequencing, CD4+ and CD8+ T cells were separately sorted from peripheral blood. For sequencing of the TCRbeta CDR3 region, genomic DNA was extracted from the sorted cells. TCRbeta CDR3 regions were sequenced using the immunoSEQ Assay. TCRdb retrieved this table from immuneACCESS and kept in-frame rearrangements only. Not all clones are present; in checked studies, unresolved V genes account for under half, and no reason is known for the remainder. This sample holds over 70,000 clones; more than 75% were observed only once. In total, the top ten clones hold approximately 7% of the sample.

The paper as a whole reports these results and caveats: The antigen specificity of the peripheral T cells that underwent clonal expansion was not determined. Low levels of normalized T-cell clonal expansion were also seen in some nonresponding patients. Partial responders in the 0.1-3.0 mg/kg groups had among the lowest normalized peripheral clonal expansion, especially among CD8+ T cells. At doses of 0.1 to 3.0 mg/kg, clonal expansion of both CD4+ and CD8+ blood T cells was observed from baseline to week 6. After ivuxolimab, CD8+ T cells had more expanded clones than CD4+ T cells on average.

For CDR1 and CDR2, the germline V gene lists KGHSH and LQKENI. The CDR3 holds 15 amino acids from the cysteine to the phenylalanine. Only the CDR3 DNA is retained, 45 bases long and in frame from the first base. V was cut back by 3 bases and J by 8 bases, leaving a gap of 17 bases between them. The rearrangement combines TRBV18 with TRBJ2-1; a weak D assignment points to TRBD2 (7 bases agree). The specimen was CD4+ or CD8+ T cells sorted from blood, collected in a trial of the OX40 agonist ivuxolimab. The TCR comes from an adult with an advanced solid tumor such as melanoma, head and neck, liver or kidney cancer. CDR3 loop: CASSPGATSVDEQFF. The DNA sequence is TGTGCCAGCTCACCGGGGGCTACTAGCGTGGATGAGCAGTTCTTC.